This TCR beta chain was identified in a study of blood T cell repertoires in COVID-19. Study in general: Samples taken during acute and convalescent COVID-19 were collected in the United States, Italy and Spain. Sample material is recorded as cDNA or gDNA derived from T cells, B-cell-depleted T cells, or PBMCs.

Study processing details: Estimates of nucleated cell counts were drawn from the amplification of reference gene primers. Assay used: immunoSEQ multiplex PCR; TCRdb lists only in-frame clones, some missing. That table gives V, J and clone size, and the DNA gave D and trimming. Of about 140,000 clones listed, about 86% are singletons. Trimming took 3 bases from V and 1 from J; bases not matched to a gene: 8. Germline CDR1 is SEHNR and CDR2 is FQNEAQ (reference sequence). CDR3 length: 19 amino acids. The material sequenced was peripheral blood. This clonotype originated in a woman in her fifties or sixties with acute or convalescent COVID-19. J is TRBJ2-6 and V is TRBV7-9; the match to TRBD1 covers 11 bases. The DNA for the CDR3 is TGTGCCAGCAGCTTTCGGGTTGGGACAGGGGGTTCTGGGGCCAACGTCCTGACTTTC. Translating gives CASSFRVGTGGSGANVLTF.